A single sample gave rise to the 27 T cell receptor beta chains below, sequenced in a study of response to subunit inactivated influenza vaccine. MiXCR, applied by TCRdb to the RT-PCR reads, yields one record per CDR3 protein. This sample has just under 550,000 distinct CDR3 sequences, with 20% to 25% found just once. The data also belong to a second study, concerning T cells expressing NK-cell markers. That source adds: TCR beta cDNA was generated via 5'RACE template switching incorporating UMIs.

Sequencing used CD4+ T cells sorted from PBMCs, obtained about 12 days after vaccination. The receptors come from a man in his fifties who received an inactivated influenza vaccine.

The genes are TRBV20-1 and TRBJ2-5; 8 nucleotides line up with TRBD1. CDR3 length equals 10 residues. CDR1 is DFQATT and CDR2 is SNEGSKA in the germline V gene (reference sequence). Here the CDR3 DNA reads TGCATGACAGGGGTTGAGACCCAGTACTTC. As protein: CMTGVETQYF.

V usage is TRBV28 and J usage is TRBJ2-7; TRBD2 matches at 7 bases. J lost 5 bases, V lost 7 bases, and 5 bases had no gene match. Germline assignment: CDR1 MDHEN and CDR2 SYDVKM. The CDR3 sequence is 12 residues long. Here the CDR3 reads CASTMGGDEQYF. CDR3 bases: TGTGCCAGCACCATGGGGGGGGACGAGCAGTACTTC.

The J gene is TRBJ2-7, the V gene TRBV28; D gene unclear. Trimming left V 5 bases short and J 6 bases short, with 11 bases between. Germline CDR1 reads MDHEN; CDR2 reads SYDVKM. The CDR3 loop spans 12 amino acids. CDR3 DNA: TGTGCCAGCAGTCCTACCCCCAGCGAGCAGTACTTC. As protein: CASSPTPSEQYF.

This clonotype was observed a handful of times. The chain links TRBV3-1 to TRBJ2-1; no reliable D call. CDR3 length: 15 amino acids. Deletions cut 2 bases from V and 7 bases from J, with 15 bases between. Germline-derived CDR1 and CDR2 are LGHDT and YNNKEL (reference sequence). CDR3 amino acids: CASSQSSILRNEQFF. CDR3 bases: TGTGCCAGCAGCCAAAGCTCCATCCTAAGGAATGAGCAGTTCTTC.

The V gene is TRBV5-6, the J gene TRBJ2-1; the match to TRBD2 covers 10 bases. The germline V gene encodes CDR1 SGHDT and CDR2 YYEEEE. V lost 4 bases to trimming and J lost 13 bases; unmatched junction nucleotides: 8. The CDR3 consists of 13 residues. The CDR3 loop reads CASSPSSGGKQFF. CDR3 sequence (DNA): TGTGCCAGCAGCCCCTCTAGCGGGGGAAAACAGTTCTTC.

This clonotype showed up just once. V and J are TRBV6-5 and TRBJ2-5; possibly TRBD1 for D (5 bases). This CDR3 spans 14 amino acids. Germline CDR1 is MNHEY and CDR2 is SVGAGI. V was cut by 0 bases and J by 2 bases, with 7 bases left in between. As DNA, the CDR3 is TGTGCCAGCAGTTACTCGAGACAGCAAGAGACCCAGTACTTC. Translation gives CASSYSRQQETQYF.

The chain uses TRBV20-1 and TRBJ2-5; D is undetermined. Trimming shortened V by 0 bases and J by 2 bases, and 10 bases separated the two germline ends. Germline CDR1 is DFQATT and CDR2 is SNEGSKA (reference sequence). The CDR3 is 14 amino acids. CDR3 in DNA: TGCAGTGCTAGAGATGGGATTAAACAAGAGACCCAGTACTTC. It codes for CSARDGIKQETQYF.

The chain employs TRBV6-1 and TRBJ1-5; no clear D gene. CDR3 size: 13 residues. Trimming left V 6 bases short and J 0 bases short, with 6 bases between. The germline gives CDR1 MNHNS, CDR2 SASEGT. This CDR3 is CASRAYSNQPQHF. For the CDR3, the DNA is TGTGCCAGCAGGGCTTATAGCAATCAGCCCCAGCATTTT.

This clonotype was seen only a few times. The chain has TRBV4-1 and TRBJ2-7; D not resolved. Germline CDR1 reads MGHRA; CDR2 reads YSYEKL. The CDR3 is 16 amino acids. V gave up 4 bases and J gave up 3 bases, with 19 bases separating them. The CDR3 region has the DNA TGCGCCAGCAGCCCCCGTGGTTCAGAGCCCTACTACGAGCAGTACTTC. Translated, it gives CASSPRGSEPYYEQYF.

The gene calls are TRBV6-4 and TRBJ1-2; 9 nucleotides align to TRBD1. The CDR3 runs 15 residues. V shed 6 bases, J shed 0 bases, and the junction held 5 bases outside the gene matches. From germline, CDR1 is MRHNA and CDR2 SNTAGT. The CDR3 nucleotides are TGTGCCAGCAGCGCCGGGACAGGGACTAACTATGGCTACACCTTC. Protein: CASSAGTGTNYGYTF.

In this sample, this clonotype turned up a few times. This CDR3 reads CASSSDGHIQYF. The DNA for the CDR3 is TGCGCCAGCAGCTCGGACGGACACATTCAGTATTTT. This chain links TRBV5-1 with TRBJ2-3; weak D call: TRBD1 (5 bases). From germline, CDR1 is SGHRS and CDR2 YFSETQ. V was pared by 3 bases and J by 12 bases, with 14 bases between. The CDR3 sequence is 12 residues long.

V is TRBV29-1 and J is TRBJ2-1; 7 bases line up with TRBD2. The CDR3 consists of 12 residues. Unmatched junction bases numbered 6, after V lost 4 bases and J lost 9 bases. Germline loops: CDR1 SQVTM, CDR2 ANQGSEA. The CDR3 nucleotides are TGCAGCGTTGGCGGGGGTTTGGGTGAGCAGTTCTTC. Residues: CSVGGGLGEQFF.

This clonotype came up a few times. The V call is TRBV20-1, the J call TRBJ2-2, with no clear D. The CDR3 is 14 residues long. The V end was cut by 2 bases, the J end by 1 base, with 8 bases between. The germline V gene has CDR1 DFQATT and CDR2 SNEGSKA (reference sequence). The DNA of the CDR3 is TGCAGTGCTAGACGACTGCAGAACACCGGGGAGCTGTTTTTT. Residues: CSARRLQNTGELFF.

This clonotype was counted between two and nine times. The chain uses TRBV9 and TRBJ2-5; possibly TRBD2 for D (5 bases). Deletions cut 0 bases from V and 2 bases from J, with 11 bases between. The CDR3 runs to 15 residues. From germline, CDR1 is SGDLS and CDR2 YYNGEE. CDR3 protein: CASSVDIAPQETQYF. In DNA form, the CDR3 reads TGTGCCAGCAGCGTAGATATAGCGCCACAAGAGACCCAGTACTTC.

This clonotype has more than one count but fewer than ten. V and J are TRBV15 and TRBJ2-6, with D perhaps given as TRBD1 or TRBD2 (5 bases each). CDR3 length: 20 amino acids. Germline V CDR1 and CDR2: LNHNV, YYDKDF (reference sequence). Trimming cost V 0 bases and J 1 base, with 19 bases left between them. CDR3 amino acids: CATSREWGSRLDSGANVLTF. DNA of the CDR3: TGTGCCACCAGCAGAGAATGGGGGTCCAGGCTAGATTCTGGGGCCAACGTCCTGACTTTC.

The chain recombines TRBV6-1 with TRBJ2-2; 10 nucleotides line up with TRBD2. Unmatched junction bases numbered 6, after V lost 6 bases and J lost 5 bases. CDR1 and CDR2 (germline): MNHNS, SASEGT. This CDR3 region has 15 residues. The CDR3 here is CASSSTSGATGELFF. The CDR3 DNA follows: TGTGCCAGCAGCTCAACTAGCGGGGCGACCGGGGAGCTGTTTTTT.

The rearrangement joins TRBV20-1 to TRBJ1-6; no firm D call. Between the trimmed V and J ends, which lost 2 bases and 6 bases, there was a span of 17 bases. The CDR3 totals 16 residues. Germline-derived CDR1 and CDR2 are DFQATT and SNEGSKA (reference sequence). In DNA form, the CDR3 reads TGCAGTGCTAGAATGAGGCTCAGCCCCCCTAATTCACCCCTCCACTTT. Protein product: CSARMRLSPPNSPLHF.

The chain is built from TRBV2 and TRBJ2-1; 10 bases line up with TRBD2. Germline CDR1 SNHLY, CDR2 FYNNEI. The J segment lost 0 bases and the V segment lost 6 bases, leaving 11 bases of the junction unmatched. This CDR3 is 18 amino acids long. The CDR3 coding sequence is TGTGCCAGCAGGAAGAGGACTAGCGGCTATAGCTCCTACAATGAGCAGTTCTTC. Protein sequence: CASRKRTSGYSSYNEQFF.

This clonotype showed up many times. The V call is TRBV12-3 or TRBV12-4, the J call TRBJ2-3, with D possibly being TRBD2 (6 bases). V was clipped by 6 bases and J by 6 bases, with 22 bases between them. The CDR3 is 16 residues long. DNA of the CDR3: TGTGCCAGCAGGCTCCATCCGACTAGTGGGTCCGATACGCAGTATTTT. Translation: CASRLHPTSGSDTQYF.

This clonotype appeared a few times. The V and J genes are TRBV5-1 and TRBJ2-2, with TRBD1 identical over 9 bases. The ends lost 0 bases at V and 6 bases at J; junction bases unmatched: 9. Germline assignment: CDR1 SGHRS and CDR2 YFSETQ. The CDR3 is 17 residues long. The CDR3, as DNA: TGCGCCAGCAGCTTGGACAGGGGGCGCGATGATCCCGGGGAGCTGTTTTTT. This codes for CASSLDRGRDDPGELFF.

This clonotype was seen ten or more times. V gene TRBV3-1 combines with J gene TRBJ2-6, with D perhaps TRBD1 (5 bases). Germline lookup yields CDR1 LGHDT and CDR2 YNNKEL (reference sequence). The CDR3 totals 16 residues. The V end lost 3 bases, the J end lost 0 bases, and 9 bases lay between the germline ends. CDR3 nucleotides: TGTGCCAGCAGCCACACCGACAGCTCTGGGGCCAACGTCCTGACTTTC. This gives the protein CASSHTDSSGANVLTF.

This clonotype was picked up a small number of times. This sequence joins TRBV5-1 and TRBJ2-3; no reliable D call. Germline CDR1 SGHRS, CDR2 YFSETQ. The length of the CDR3 is 15 residues. The V end lost 0 bases, the J end lost 0 bases, and 8 bases lay between the germline ends. CDR3 coding DNA: TGCGCCAGCAGCTTGGGAGCCTCTAGCACAGATACGCAGTATTTT. Translation gives CASSLGASSTDTQYF.

This clonotype showed up many times. The chain combines TRBV28 with TRBJ2-1; D might be TRBD2 (6 bases). The CDR3 has 15 residues. CDR1 and CDR2 (germline): MDHEN, SYDVKM. Trimming cost V 6 bases and J 3 bases, with 15 bases left between them. The CDR3 DNA follows: TGTGCCAGCAGCTCGATTAGCGGAGTCTACAATGAGCAGTTCTTC. Translating it yields CASSSISGVYNEQFF.

The sample holds many counts of this clonotype. The chain is built from TRBV12-3 or TRBV12-4 and TRBJ2-5, with D unclear. Trimming pared 2 bases from V and 5 bases from J, leaving 9 bases between. The CDR3 contains 13 residues. The CDR3 region has the DNA TGTGCCAGCAGTTTAAGGTCAAGGGAGACCCAGTACTTC. Its protein is CASSLRSRETQYF.

The V gene is TRBV5-6, the J gene TRBJ2-3; D possibly corresponds to TRBD1 (5 bases). CDR1 and CDR2 (germline): SGHDT, YYEEEE. Between the trimmed V and J ends, which lost 0 bases and 2 bases, there was a span of 10 bases. The CDR3 is made up of 15 amino acids. The CDR3 DNA follows: TGTGCCAGCAGCTTGGTAGACAGACTCACAGATACGCAGTATTTT. This codes for CASSLVDRLTDTQYF.

The V and J genes are TRBV3-1 and TRBJ1-6; a possible D gene is TRBD1 (6 bases). CDR1 LGHDT and CDR2 YNNKEL come from the germline V gene (reference sequence). CDR3 length: 15 residues. Trimming took off 4 bases at V and 4 bases at J, with 11 bases between the two ends. In DNA, the CDR3 is TGTGCCAGCAGCCGCAGACAGGATTATAATTCACCCCTCCACTTT. Protein sequence: CASSRRQDYNSPLHF.

V and J are TRBV19 and TRBJ2-1, with 15 bases identical to TRBD2. This CDR3 is built from 16 residues. The germline V gene has CDR1 LNHDA and CDR2 SQIVND (reference sequence). J lost 8 bases, V lost 5 bases, and 7 bases had no gene match. Here the CDR3 DNA reads TGTGCCAGTAGTCCCGGACTAGCGGGGGGGCAAGATGAGCAGTTCTTC. As protein: CASSPGLAGGQDEQFF.